This is a list of T cell receptor beta chains from one sample in a study of T cell changes during pregnancy in multiple sclerosis. The data were produced by immunoSEQ multiplex PCR, yet TCRdb's version contains in-frame clones alone and is incomplete. The sample includes some 50,000 clones, 92% of them seen just once. This material consisted of CD4+ T cells from peripheral blood mononuclear cells, taken in the second trimester of pregnancy. These receptors were collected from a female donor with multiple sclerosis, enrolled in a pregnancy study. Both conserved end residues are part of each CDR3. Fields, in order: D gene, J gene, V gene, clone size, CDR3 DNA, CDR3 protein. D genes are given only for firm matches. The size field is filled for only some rows; it gives once, few, many or a size class.

.,TRBJ2-4,TRBV5-8,.,TGTGCCAGCAGCTTGGGCCCTCGCGGGTCCAAAAACATTCAGTACTTC,CASSLGPRGSKNIQYF
TRBD2,TRBJ2-2,TRBV29-1,.,TGCAGCGTGATAGCGGGAGAGGGCACCGGGGAGCTGTTTTTT,CSVIAGEGTGELFF
.,TRBJ1-2,TRBV30,.,TGTGCCTGGAGTGACGACTCTAACTATGGCTACACCTTC,CAWSDDSNYGYTF
TRBD2,TRBJ2-5,TRBV19,.,TGTGCCAGTAGAGATAGCGGGCAGGGATGGAAAGAGACCCAGTACTTC,CASRDSGQGWKETQYF
.,TRBJ1-6,TRBV19,once,TGTGCCAGCAAGAGGCAGGGAAATTCACCCCTCCACTTT,CASKRQGNSPLHF
.,TRBJ2-1,TRBV2,once,TGTGCCAGCGGCCGAACAAGCGGTTACAATGAGCAGTTCTTC,CASGRTSGYNEQFF
TRBD1,TRBJ1-1,TRBV5-1,few,TGCGCCAGCAGCTTGGCCGGACAGGGTCGGGCTTTCTTT,CASSLAGQGRAFF
TRBD1,TRBJ2-3,TRBV19,.,TGTGCCAGTAGTATTATCCCCCGAACAGGGGGTTCCCCGCAGAAGACGCAGTATTTT,CASSIIPRTGGSPQKTQYF
TRBD2,TRBJ2-1,TRBV10-2,.,TGCGCCAGCAGGCTAAGCGGGAGTGGGGCCTACAATGAGCAGTTCTTC,CASRLSGSGAYNEQFF
TRBD2,TRBJ2-1,TRBV2,.,TGTGCCAGCAGTCGAGGGGCTAGCGGGGGAATCCATGAGCAGTTCTTC,CASSRGASGGIHEQFF
TRBD1,TRBJ2-5,TRBV7-9,.,TGTGCCAGCAGCCCGAGGACAGGGGGCGGAGAGACCCAGTACTTC,CASSPRTGGGETQYF
TRBD1,TRBJ1-5,TRBV19,.,TGTGCCAGTAGGCATGGGACAGGGGGCAGGGTTAGCAATCAGCCCCAGCATTTT,CASRHGTGGRVSNQPQHF
TRBD2,TRBJ2-2,TRBV27,.,TGTGCCAGCAGTTTACCCCCGGGGGGGGGTAGTGGCACCGGGGAGCTGTTTTTT,CASSLPPGGGSGTGELFF
.,TRBJ2-7,TRBV6-1,.,TGTGCCAGCACCTTCGTAGCCGTTAGCTCCTACGAGCAGTACTTC,CASTFVAVSSYEQYF
TRBD1,TRBJ1-2,TRBV28,.,TGTGCCAGCAGTTTCCCCGGACAGGGTGGCGGCTACACCTTC,CASSFPGQGGGYTF
TRBD2,TRBJ2-1,TRBV10-2,.,TGCGCCAGCAGGGGACTAGCGGGTACCGGGAGCTCCTACAATGAGCAGTTCTTC,CASRGLAGTGSSYNEQFF
.,TRBJ1-2,TRBV29-1,.,TGCAGCGTTGAGTCAGGGGATGGCTACACCTTC,CSVESGDGYTF
.,TRBJ1-2,TRBV7-2,.,TGTGCCAGCAGCTTAGCGGTTAGGGTAAGGGGTGGCTACACCTTC,CASSLAVRVRGGYTF
TRBD1,TRBJ1-1,TRBV28,.,TGTGCCAGCAGCGGGACAGGCCCTAACCCTGAAGCTTTCTTT,CASSGTGPNPEAFF
.,TRBJ1-5,TRBV18,.,TGTGCCAGCTCACCAGAAATTCGGGATCAGCCCCAGCATTTT,CASSPEIRDQPQHF
TRBD2,TRBJ2-5,TRBV9,.,TGTGCCAGCAGCGTAGCAGGTAGCGGGAAAGAGACCCAGTACTTC,CASSVAGSGKETQYF
TRBD2,TRBJ2-1,TRBV7-2,.,TGTGCCAGCGGAAAACCAGGGCTAGCGGGGTACAATGAGCAGTTCTTC,CASGKPGLAGYNEQFF
.,TRBJ2-7,TRBV9,once,TGTGCCAGCAGCGTAGCTTCGGAGGGCCTAAGCGAGCAGTACTTC,CASSVASEGLSEQYF
TRBD1,TRBJ1-2,TRBV30,.,TGTGCCTGGAGCTCCGGGACAGGTGGCTACACCTTC,CAWSSGTGGYTF
.,TRBJ2-7,TRBV27,.,TGTGCCAGCAGTTTTAGAGGCACGGAGCAGTACTTC,CASSFRGTEQYF
TRBD2,TRBJ2-5,TRBV5-4,.,TGTGCCAGCAGCTTACGGGGGGAAGAGACCCAGTACTTC,CASSLRGEETQYF
.,TRBJ2-3,TRBV5-1,.,TGCGCCAGCAGCCGCGGCGGCGGGGTCACAGATACGCAGTATTTT,CASSRGGGVTDTQYF
TRBD2,TRBJ2-7,TRBV2,.,TGTGCCAGCAGTATCAAGAGCGGGGACTCCTACGAGCAGTACTTC,CASSIKSGDSYEQYF
.,TRBJ1-5,TRBV6-1,.,TGTGCCAGCAGCCCGGACAGTAGCAATCAGCCCCAGCATTTT,CASSPDSSNQPQHF
TRBD1,TRBJ2-7,TRBV27,.,TGTGCCAGCAGTTTATCACAGGGGACAGGGTATGAGCAGTACTTC,CASSLSQGTGYEQYF
.,TRBJ1-1,TRBV29-1,few,TGCAGCGTTGCTCCTAGACGGGGAGAAGCTTTCTTT,CSVAPRRGEAFF
TRBD1,TRBJ1-5,TRBV6-6,.,TGTGCCAGCCAATCTATCGGGACAGGTGAGGGGCCCCAGCATTTT,CASQSIGTGEGPQHF
.,TRBJ2-1,TRBV5-6,once,TGTGCCAGCAGCTTGCCTCGAGAGGACTTCAATGAGCAGTTCTTC,CASSLPREDFNEQFF
.,TRBJ1-3,TRBV28,.,TGTGCCAGCAGTTTTTGGGGGCAGGGAGCTGGAAACACCATATATTTT,CASSFWGQGAGNTIYF
.,TRBJ2-5,TRBV11-2,.,TGTGCCAGCAGCCTAAGAATATCAGGGGCATCGGCGGAGACCCAGTACTTC,CASSLRISGASAETQYF
TRBD1,TRBJ2-2,TRBV19,.,TGTGCCAGTGGACAGGCCCTAACCGGGGAGCTGTTTTTT,CASGQALTGELFF
TRBD2,TRBJ2-7,TRBV18,.,TGTGCCAGCTCACCGTCGTTTGTAGCGGGAGTCTACGAGCAGTACTTC,CASSPSFVAGVYEQYF
TRBD2,TRBJ2-7,TRBV28,.,TGTGCCAGCAGAGAAGGTCCGGGACTAGCGGGAGGTGAGCAGTACTTC,CASREGPGLAGGEQYF
TRBD2,TRBJ2-3,TRBV19,.,TGTGCCAGTATTGGGCGTCTAGCGGCGGGGGGGAATACGCAGTATTTT,CASIGRLAAGGNTQYF
TRBD1,TRBJ1-3,TRBV27,.,TGTGCCAGCGGTACAGGGGGCAGCTTCAACACCATATATTTT,CASGTGGSFNTIYF